The T cell receptor (beta chain) under discussion was sequenced for a study of blood T cell repertoires in COVID-19. Study details: Spain, Italy and the United States supplied samples that represented acute and convalescent COVID-19. PBMCs, B-cell-depleted T cells, or T cells provided the cDNA or gDNA that made up the material.

Source study methods: Amplification from reference gene primers served as the basis for estimated nucleated cell counts. Assay: immunoSEQ multiplex PCR; the TCRdb copy retains only in-frame clones and omits some. V, J and clone size were drawn from that table, and D and trimming were deduced from the DNA. Of 250,000 to 300,000 clones detected, 86% appear once; the ten largest clones hold just under 2%. In this sample, this clone turned up once. Per the germline V gene, CDR1 is SGHNT and CDR2 is YENEEA. CDR3 length equals 16 residues. Trimming removed 5 bases from V and 0 bases from J; junction bases left unmatched: 7.

This clonotype originated in a man aged 25-45 years with active or convalescent COVID-19. This chain connects TRBV11-3 to TRBJ2-3; TRBD2 aligns across 8 bases. The material sequenced was peripheral blood. The DNA for the CDR3 is TGTGCCAGCAGCCAGTCCGGGGGGGCGAGCACAGATACGCAGTATTTT. Protein: CASSQSGGASTDTQYF.